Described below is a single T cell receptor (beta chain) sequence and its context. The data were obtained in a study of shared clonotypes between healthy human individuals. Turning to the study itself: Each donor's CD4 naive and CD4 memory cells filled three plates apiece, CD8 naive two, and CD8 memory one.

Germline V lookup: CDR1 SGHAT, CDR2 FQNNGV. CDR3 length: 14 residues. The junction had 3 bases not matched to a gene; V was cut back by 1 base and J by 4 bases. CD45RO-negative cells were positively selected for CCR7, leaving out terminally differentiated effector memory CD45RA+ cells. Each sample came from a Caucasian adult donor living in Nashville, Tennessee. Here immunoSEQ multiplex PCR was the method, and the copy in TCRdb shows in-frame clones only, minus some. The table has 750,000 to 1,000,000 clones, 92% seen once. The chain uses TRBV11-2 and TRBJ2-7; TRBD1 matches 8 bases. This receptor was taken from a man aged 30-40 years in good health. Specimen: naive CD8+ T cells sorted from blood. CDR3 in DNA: TGTGCCAGCAGCTTAGCAGGGGGCGCGTACGAGCAGTACTTC. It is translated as CASSLAGGAYEQYF.